This T cell receptor (beta chain) came from a study of PD-1 blockade in classical Hodgkin lymphoma. Regarding the study as a whole: Still unresolved is the cause of the repertoire differences, which may be disease activity or prior therapy. CD4+ TCR diversity climbed significantly by C4D1, unlike CD8+ TCR diversity. Newly diagnosed patients were said to have less baseline TCR diversity than healthy donors did.

Noted time point: cycle 4 day 1 (C4D1), after less than 7 weeks of nivolumab. Following autologous stem cell transplantation, relapse occurred in every patient, and exposure to brentuximab vedotin varied. Classification of best responses gave complete response, partial response or progressive disease. As regards this clone: Its target is not known.

Germline V CDR1 and CDR2: SGHTA, FQGNSA. The CDR3 consists of 13 residues. Trimming left V 5 bases short and J 3 bases short, with 11 bases between. The method was immunoSEQ multiplex PCR; TCRdb's version includes in-frame clones alone and lacks a portion of them. The table has tens of thousands of clones, about 89% seen once. The TCR sequence derives from a human donor with classical Hodgkin lymphoma. This chain links TRBV7-2 with TRBJ2-7; no clear D gene. The source was peripheral blood mononuclear cells (PBMCs), collected before the fourth cycle of nivolumab. The CDR3 DNA is TGTGCCAGCAGCGAATTTAAGGTCTACGAGCAGTACTTC. Translation: CASSEFKVYEQYF.